A selection of T cell receptor beta chains follows, all from one sample in a study of vaccination and CD4 T cells after COVID-19. Their antigens are not known. TCRdb re-derived calls from the PCR reads in MiXCR, one entry per CDR3 protein. The sample records fewer than 25,000 distinct CDR3 sequences, just under 45% being singletons. The material sequenced was CD4+ T cells from blood, cultured in vitro. The receptors were sampled from a human donor who had recovered from COVID-19. CDR3s include the opening cysteine and the closing phenylalanine or tryptophan.

>TRBJ2-5|TRBV6-1|15
CASNSKRGGQETQYF
>TRBJ2-1|TRBV27|18
CASSSRLRLAGENNEQFF
>TRBJ2-1|TRBV11-2|16
CASSLGRVVFYNEQFF
>TRBJ1-5|TRBV19|14
CASSQQGFGQPQHF
>TRBJ1-1|TRBV24-1|13
CATSDNSRGGPFF
>TRBJ1-2|TRBV27|14
CASRSGQRRYGYTF
>TRBJ1-3|TRBV7-2|14
CASSSELLENTIYF
>TRBJ1-1|TRBV7-2|14
CASSLEGTGGQAFF
>TRBJ1-5|TRBV12-3/TRBV12-4|12
CASTQSGQPQHF
>TRBJ2-5|TRBV14|11
CASSVGETQYF
>TRBJ1-2|TRBV5-5|13
CASSPDGNYGYTF
>TRBJ2-3|TRBV6-5|13
CASSYSTADTQYF
>TRBJ2-2|TRBV2|13
CASSEGSAGELFF
>TRBJ2-3|TRBV7-8|15
CASSLIAGRTDTQYF
>TRBJ2-1|TRBV24-1|13
CATSDRGTRPEFF
>TRBJ2-1|TRBV7-9|16
CASSSLGGLALNEQFF
>TRBJ1-2|TRBV20-1|12
CSAMGGPGGYTF